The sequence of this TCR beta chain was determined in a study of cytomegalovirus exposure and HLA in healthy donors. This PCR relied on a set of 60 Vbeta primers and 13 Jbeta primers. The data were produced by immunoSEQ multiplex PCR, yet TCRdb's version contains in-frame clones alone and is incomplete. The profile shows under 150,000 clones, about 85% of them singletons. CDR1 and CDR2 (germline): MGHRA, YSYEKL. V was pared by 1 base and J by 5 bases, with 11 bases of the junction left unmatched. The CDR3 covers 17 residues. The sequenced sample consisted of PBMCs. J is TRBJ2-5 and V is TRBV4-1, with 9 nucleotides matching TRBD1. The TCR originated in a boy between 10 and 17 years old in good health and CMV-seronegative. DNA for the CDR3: TGCGCCAGCAGCCAAGTCACAGGGGGCGCGGTACGCGAGACCCAGTACTTC. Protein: CASSQVTGGAVRETQYF.